The sequence of this T cell receptor (beta chain) was determined in a study of glioma-infiltrating T cells after dendritic cell vaccination. The CDR3 has 18 residues. Germline values: CDR1 MGHRA, CDR2 YSYEKL. Trimming removed 0 bases from V and 2 bases from J; junction bases left unmatched: 10. The assay was immunoSEQ multiplex PCR, and TCRdb's table has in-frame clones only and misses some. The sample has roughly 100,000 clones, roughly 76% seen once. Study-level results: Survival was not directly related to TCR clonality in these patients. The cohort had few patients with full blood and tumor sets. Estimated pretreatment TIL content predicted outcome after dendritic cell vaccination.

No glioblastoma patient carried an isocitrate dehydrogenase mutation. Of note for this clone: Its antigen is as yet unknown.

The chain has TRBV4-1 and TRBJ1-3; 7 bases line up with TRBD1. The clonotype originates from a human donor with glioblastoma. This specimen consisted of blood, obtained before dendritic cell vaccination. This chain's CDR3 is CASSQEFRLGTAGNTIYF. CDR3 sequence (DNA): TGCGCCAGCAGCCAAGAATTTCGATTAGGGACAGCTGGAAACACCATATATTTT.